These 17 T cell receptor beta chains originate from one sample sequenced in a study of cytomegalovirus exposure and HLA in healthy donors (dated by TCRdb to about 2017). The library relied on the immunoSEQ multiplex PCR assay. This immuneACCESS table, as held by TCRdb, lists in-frame sequences with V and J called but not all clones. Of the missing ones, under half trace to an unresolved V gene in checked studies; the others have no known cause. The sample data list 100,000 to 150,000 clones, and roughly 88% of these were observed just once. The ten largest account for 4.5% to 6% of the sample. The sequenced material came from PBMCs. These receptors came from a man aged 18 to 30 in good health and CMV-seronegative.

The V call is TRBV6-4, the J call TRBJ1-6; 7 nucleotides match TRBD1. Losses at the gene ends were 4 bases for V and 5 bases for J; bases not matched to a gene: 17. There are 19 residues in the CDR3. Germline CDR1 and CDR2: MRHNA and SNTAGT. CDR3 sequence: CASSGSGTAAVHNNSPLHF. Here the CDR3 DNA reads TGTGCCAGCAGTGGTTCCGGGACAGCAGCCGTTCATAATAATTCACCCCTCCACTTT.

This clone was counted once. The chain recombines TRBV5-5 with TRBJ1-5, with a weak D call TRBD1 (5 bases). With 0 bases removed from V and 7 bases from J, the gap between germline ends came to 11 bases. The CDR3 spans 14 residues. From germline, CDR1 is SGHKS and CDR2 YYEKEE (reference sequence). As DNA, the CDR3 is TGTGCCAGCAGCTTGGTCGGGGGAGAGCAGCCCCAGCATTTT. It codes for CASSLVGGEQPQHF.

This sequence joins TRBV6-1 and TRBJ2-3, with a possible D match to TRBD1 (6 bases). This CDR3 comprises 15 residues. V was pared by 7 bases and J by 4 bases, with 18 bases between. In germline, CDR1 is MNHNS, CDR2 SASEGT. The CDR3 reads CASNPRQARADTQYF. The DNA of the CDR3 is TGTGCCAGCAACCCCAGACAGGCGCGGGCAGATACGCAGTATTTT.

The chain recombines TRBV5-5 with TRBJ1-5; no reliable D call. The V end lost 0 bases, the J end lost 6 bases, and 10 bases lay between the germline ends. The germline V gene has CDR1 SGHKS and CDR2 YYEKEE (reference sequence). The CDR3 contains 14 residues. As DNA, the CDR3 is TGTGCCAGCAGCTTGGGGAGGGTCGGTCAGCCCCAGCATTTT. Protein product: CASSLGRVGQPQHF.

The V gene is TRBV30, the J gene TRBJ2-7, with D unresolved. Trimming removed 2 bases from V and 5 bases from J, with 7 bases in between. The length of the CDR3 is 11 residues. CDR1 and CDR2 (germline): GTSNPN, SVGIG (reference sequence). The DNA for the CDR3 is TGTGCCTGGAGTACTGACAACGAGCAGTACTTC. Protein product: CAWSTDNEQYF.

This chain connects TRBV19 to TRBJ1-4; 7 bases line up with TRBD1. CDR3 length: 14 residues. Losses at the gene ends were 6 bases for V and 3 bases for J; bases not matched to a gene: 4. Germline lookup yields CDR1 LNHDA and CDR2 SQIVND (reference sequence). This CDR3 reads CASRGTVANEKLFF. CDR3 in DNA: TGTGCCAGTAGAGGGACAGTCGCTAATGAAAAACTGTTTTTT.

This chain connects TRBV30 to TRBJ2-3, with 8 bases that match TRBD2. J gave up 1 base and V 0 bases, and 12 bases lay outside the gene matches. The CDR3 spans 18 residues. The V gene's germline CDR1 is GTSNPN and CDR2 SVGIG (reference sequence). The CDR3 DNA reads TGTGCCTGGAGTGTACTGCCGCCTGCGGGGGGACGCACAGATACGCAGTATTTT. Residues: CAWSVLPPAGGRTDTQYF.

The chain couples TRBV27 to TRBJ1-2; D is undetermined. The CDR3 runs to 15 residues. From germline, CDR1 is MNHEY and CDR2 SMNVEV (reference sequence). V lost 3 bases and J lost 6, with 17 bases in between. The CDR3 is CASSFVDSRRDGYTF. The CDR3 DNA sequence: TGTGCCAGCAGTTTCGTTGACTCCAGGAGGGATGGCTACACCTTC.

In this sample, this clone turned up a few times. The rearrangement links TRBV7-2 to TRBJ2-1; D might be TRBD1 (5 bases). The CDR3 is 14 amino acids. The V gene's germline CDR1 is SGHTA and CDR2 FQGNSA. V dropped 1 base and J dropped 3 bases, with 7 bases sitting between them. As DNA, the CDR3 is TGTGCCAGCAGCTTAGAGGGGTACTACAATGAGCAGTTCTTC. It specifies CASSLEGYYNEQFF.

This clone was found a few times. The chain employs TRBV27 and TRBJ1-2; D is ambiguous. CDR1 is MNHEY, CDR2 SMNVEV, per germline (reference sequence). V lost 5 bases, J lost 4 bases, and 11 bases lay in between. CDR3 length: 13 amino acids. The CDR3 DNA reads TGTGCCAGCAGTCACTACCAGAGCTATGGCTACACCTTC. It yields the protein CASSHYQSYGYTF.

This sequence joins TRBV6-1 and TRBJ2-7, with 13 bases that match TRBD2. Germline-derived CDR1 and CDR2 are MNHNS and SASEGT. With 6 bases clipped from V and 11 bases from J, the junction kept 13 bases outside the gene matches. CDR3 length: 15 residues. The CDR3, as DNA: TGTGCCAGCAGGGTAGGACTAGCGGGAGCAGGGAAGGAGTACTTC. This encodes CASRVGLAGAGKEYF.

In DNA, the CDR3 is TGTGCCAGTAGTATCAGGACAGGGCGTTATAGCAATCAGCCCCAGCATTTT. It specifies CASSIRTGRYSNQPQHF. The chain couples TRBV19 to TRBJ1-5; 8 nucleotides align to TRBD1. Per germline, CDR1 LNHDA and CDR2 SQIVND (reference sequence). This CDR3 spans 17 amino acids. With 3 bases clipped from V and 0 bases from J, the junction kept 7 bases outside the gene matches.

The chain couples TRBV19 to TRBJ2-1; D unresolved. Trimming took 6 bases from V and 7 from J, leaving 7 bases between them. The CDR3 spans 11 residues. CDR1 LNHDA and CDR2 SQIVND come from the germline V gene (reference sequence). CDR3 amino acids: CASRANNEQFF. CDR3 DNA sequence: TGTGCCAGTAGAGCCAATAATGAGCAGTTCTTC.

The genes are TRBV5-1 and TRBJ2-2; TRBD1 matches at 8 bases. This CDR3 region has 15 residues. The trim removed 3 bases at V and 1 base at J, leaving 2 bases unmatched. Germline CDR1 SGHRS, CDR2 YFSETQ. CDR3 amino acids: CASSWGTGNTGELFF. In DNA, the CDR3 is TGCGCCAGCAGCTGGGGGACAGGGAACACCGGGGAGCTGTTTTTT. The whole variable domain, remainder taken from reference TRBV5-1 and TRBJ2-2, is KAGVTQTPRYLIKTRGQQVTLSCSPISGHRSVSWYQQTPGQGLQFLFEYFSETQRNKGNFPGRFSGRQFSNSRSEMNVSTLELGDSALYLCASSWGTGNTGELFFGEGSRLTVL.

V usage is TRBV4-2 and J usage is TRBJ2-7; weak D call: TRBD2 (5 bases). CDR1 and CDR2 (germline): LGHNA, YNFKEQ. The CDR3 runs 15 residues. V was cut by 0 bases and J by 4 bases, with 13 bases left in between. CDR3: CASSQDRLGEYEQYF. CDR3 nucleotide sequence: TGTGCCAGCAGCCAAGATCGGCTCGGGGAGTACGAGCAGTACTTC.

V usage is TRBV2 and J usage is TRBJ1-1; D may be TRBD1 (5 bases). Germline lookup yields CDR1 SNHLY and CDR2 FYNNEI. V lost 5 bases, J lost 1 base, and 17 bases lay in between. There are 16 residues in the CDR3. CDR3 in amino acids: CASSLTDRIPNTEAFF. In DNA form, the CDR3 reads TGTGCCAGCAGTCTCACCGACAGAATACCGAACACTGAAGCTTTCTTT.

This clone was recorded once. This chain uses TRBV5-1 with TRBJ2-7, with D possibly matching TRBD2 (5 bases). Germline V gene data show CDR1 as SGHRS and CDR2 as YFSETQ. Trimming removed 3 bases from V and 3 bases from J, with 16 bases in between. The length of the CDR3 is 15 residues. The CDR3 DNA is TGCGCCAGCAGCTCGGACTCGGAGGAGAACTACGAGCAGTACTTC. Protein sequence: CASSSDSEENYEQYF.